Listed below are T cell receptor beta chains from one sample, sequenced in a study of blood T cell repertoires in COVID-19. Sequencing was performed with immunoSEQ multiplex PCR; in TCRdb, only in-frame clones are kept and a portion is missing. Of 380,000 or so clones in the sample, approximately 87% were seen once. The sequencing input was PBMCs or T cells enriched from blood (not recorded which). The receptors shown here come from a woman between 25 and 40 years old with acute COVID-19. CDR3s include the opening cysteine and the closing phenylalanine or tryptophan. The D gene is left open where the match is weak.

d_call: TRBD2
j_call: TRBJ2-2
v_call: TRBV3-1/TRBV3-2
cdr3_nt: TGTGCCAGCAGCCGGTTTAGCGGGGTCCCGAGGAGTACCGGGGAGCTGTTTTTT
cdr3_aa: CASSRFSGVPRSTGELFF

d_call: -
j_call: TRBJ1-2
v_call: TRBV27
cdr3_nt: TGTGCCAGCAGTTTCGGCAGGGACTATGGCTACACCTTC
cdr3_aa: CASSFGRDYGYTF

d_call: -
j_call: TRBJ1-4
v_call: TRBV6-4
cdr3_nt: TGTGCCAGCAGGACCCCAACGGGGAAGACTAATGAAAAACTGTTTTTT
cdr3_aa: CASRTPTGKTNEKLFF

d_call: TRBD2
j_call: TRBJ2-3
v_call: TRBV2
cdr3_nt: TGTGCCAGCAGTGTTCTTAGAGGACTAGCGGGGGGAATTAGCACAGATACGCAGTATTTT
cdr3_aa: CASSVLRGLAGGISTDTQYF

d_call: TRBD1
j_call: TRBJ1-5
v_call: TRBV20-1
cdr3_nt: TGCAGTGCTCGGACAGGGGACGCCCAGCATTTT
cdr3_aa: CSARTGDAQHF

d_call: -
j_call: TRBJ2-1
v_call: TRBV6-5
cdr3_nt: -
cdr3_aa: CASSSSGGQFF

d_call: -
j_call: TRBJ1-1
v_call: TRBV19
cdr3_nt: TGTGCCAGTAGTACCCTTACAGTAAATACTGAAGCTTTCTTT
cdr3_aa: CASSTLTVNTEAFF

d_call: -
j_call: TRBJ2-1
v_call: TRBV12-3/TRBV12-4
cdr3_nt: TGTGCCAGCAGTGTCGGGGGATTGGGTGAGCAGTTCTTC
cdr3_aa: CASSVGGLGEQFF

d_call: -
j_call: TRBJ1-6
v_call: TRBV2
cdr3_nt: TGTGCCAGCAGTGCTACCTCTGGACAGCCCGATCCCCACTTT
cdr3_aa: CASSATSGQPDPHF

d_call: TRBD1
j_call: TRBJ1-5
v_call: TRBV18
cdr3_nt: TGTGCCAGCTCACCACCGGGACAGGGTAATCAGCCCCAGCATTTT
cdr3_aa: CASSPPGQGNQPQHF

d_call: -
j_call: TRBJ1-1
v_call: TRBV6-5
cdr3_nt: TGTGCCAGCAGTTTCGGGACTGAAGCTTTCTTT
cdr3_aa: CASSFGTEAFF

d_call: TRBD1
j_call: TRBJ2-2
v_call: TRBV15
cdr3_nt: TGTGCCACCAGCAGAGGCCGGGACAGCTACACCGGGGAGCTGTTTTTT
cdr3_aa: CATSRGRDSYTGELFF

d_call: -
j_call: TRBJ1-2
v_call: TRBV10-3
cdr3_nt: TGTGCCATCAGCGCGATCGGGGATGAAGGCGGCTACACCTTC
cdr3_aa: CAISAIGDEGGYTF

d_call: -
j_call: TRBJ1-5
v_call: TRBV10-2
cdr3_nt: TGCGCCAGCAGTGAGTCGGGGGGGCCCAATCAGCCCCAGCATTTT
cdr3_aa: CASSESGGPNQPQHF